Shown below are 32 T cell receptor beta chains from a single sample sequenced in a study of blood T cells in healthy people across ages. Alongside a J-beta primer mix, a sample-barcoded 5' primer served in a second PCR lasting about 6 to 12 cycles. TCRdb independently ran MiXCR on the 5' RACE reads; one entry per CDR3 protein. Found here are approximately 800,000 distinct CDR3 sequences, about 25% of them singletons; the top ten hold roughly 3.8%. This sample was also put to use in a study of T cells of mothers and their children.

The specimen was blood. The receptor source for this set is a boy younger than 18 in good health.

CDR3 in amino acids: CASSRGEGPEQYF. The CDR3, as DNA: TGTGCCAGCAGCCGTGGGGAGGGGCCCGAGCAGTACTTC. The rearrangement links TRBV11-2 to TRBJ2-7; 7 nucleotides match TRBD2. After removal of 5 bases from V and 6 bases from J, the junction contained 7 bases not matched to a gene. Germline V gene data show CDR1 as SGHAT and CDR2 as FQNNGV. The CDR3 sequence is 13 residues long.

The rearrangement joins TRBV7-9 to TRBJ1-3; no clear D gene. Trimming took 0 bases from V and 0 from J, leaving 6 bases between them. This CDR3 has 15 amino acids. The germline gives CDR1 SEHNR, CDR2 FQNEAQ (reference sequence). The DNA of the CDR3 is TGTGCCAGCAGCTTAGCAGCACCCTCTGGAAACACCATATATTTT. It translates to CASSLAAPSGNTIYF.

This clonotype came up a few times. This sequence joins TRBV27 and TRBJ2-7; 7 nucleotides match TRBD1. Germline V gene sequence: CDR1 MNHEY, CDR2 SMNVEV (reference sequence). The CDR3 totals 14 residues. V lost 3 bases and J lost 1; bases outside the gene matches: 3. CDR3 DNA: TGTGCCAGCAGTTTTTTCAGGGGGTCCTACGAGCAGTACTTC. Translating it yields CASSFFRGSYEQYF.

This clonotype has just a few counts. The V and J genes are TRBV20-1 and TRBJ1-5, with D possibly matching TRBD1 (6 bases). This CDR3 has 14 amino acids. V gave up 6 bases and J gave up 4 bases, with 16 bases separating them. Per the germline V gene, CDR1 is DFQATT and CDR2 is SNEGSKA (reference sequence). CDR3 nucleotide sequence: TGCAGTGCCGGGGGCAGGGTGGGTAATCAGCCCCAGCATTTT. Its protein product is CSAGGRVGNQPQHF.

This clonotype was counted ten times or more. The chain is built from TRBV6-4 and TRBJ2-3; 15 bases are a match to TRBD2. Germline CDR1 and CDR2: MRHNA and SNTAGT. The ends lost 4 bases at V and 3 bases at J; junction bases unmatched: 2. The CDR3 consists of 16 residues. The CDR3 coding sequence is TGTGCCAGCAGTGCCGGGACTAGCGGGGGGACAGATACGCAGTATTTT. It specifies CASSAGTSGGTDTQYF.

The chain has TRBV3-1 and TRBJ2-5; 10 bases map to TRBD2. V lost 3 bases, J lost 7 bases, and 5 bases stayed unmatched. The CDR3 sequence is 14 residues long. CDR1 and CDR2 from the germline V gene are LGHDT and YNNKEL (reference sequence). This CDR3 reads CASSHLAGDGTQYF. The CDR3 nucleotides read TGTGCCAGCAGCCACCTAGCGGGAGATGGGACCCAGTACTTC.

This clonotype was recorded many times. The chain joins TRBV6-2 or TRBV6-3 to TRBJ2-5; TRBD1 is a possible D gene (6 bases). Trimming shortened V by 4 bases and J by 3 bases, and 9 bases separated the two germline ends. This CDR3 has 13 amino acids. The germline CDR1 and CDR2 sequences are MNHEY and SVGEGT. CDR3 sequence reads: CASSFGQKETQYF. The CDR3 region has the DNA TGTGCCAGCAGTTTTGGACAGAAAGAGACCCAGTACTTC.

The rearrangement uses TRBV6-5 and TRBJ2-3, with D tentatively TRBD1 or TRBD2 (5 bases each). CDR1 MNHEY and CDR2 SVGAGI come from the germline V gene. The V end lost 7 bases, the J end lost 6 bases, and 14 bases lay between the germline ends. The CDR3 length is 13 residues. Here the CDR3 DNA reads TGTGCCAGCAACGGGGACCCAACGGATACGCAGTATTTT. Residues: CASNGDPTDTQYF.

The gene calls are TRBV7-8 and TRBJ2-5; D is unresolved. The J call may be wrong; the DNA end is better matched by TRBJ2-7. The CDR3 contains 16 residues. CDR1 is SGHVS, CDR2 FQNEAQ, per germline. The DNA of the CDR3 is TGTGCCAGCAGCTTAGCGCCGGCAGGTTCTACCTACGAGCAGTACTTC. Its protein product is CASSLAPAGSTYEQYF.

This chain connects TRBV25-1 to TRBJ2-1, with D unresolved. Trimming stripped 3 bases from V and 5 bases from J, with 14 bases between. This CDR3 has 15 amino acids. Germline CDR1 and CDR2: MGHDK and SYGVNS. The CDR3 loop is CASSEVGRLNNEQFF. Written as DNA, the CDR3 is TGTGCCAGCAGTGAGGTTGGGCGGTTAAACAATGAGCAGTTCTTC.

In this sample, this clonotype turned up a few times. The chain employs TRBV29-1 and TRBJ2-1; TRBD1 matches at 9 bases. The J call may not be correct, given that the DNA end is closer to TRBJ2-7. Germline V gene sequence: CDR1 SQVTM, CDR2 ANQGSEA. The CDR3 has 12 amino acids. Here the CDR3 reads CSVPGQGNEQYF. DNA of the CDR3: TGCAGCGTTCCGGGACAGGGTAACGAGCAGTACTTC.

This clonotype showed up many times. The genes are TRBV28 and TRBJ2-7, with a weak D call TRBD2 (6 bases). V was trimmed by 5 bases and J by 0 bases, leaving 11 bases between them. The length of the CDR3 is 14 residues. Germline assignment: CDR1 MDHEN and CDR2 SYDVKM. CDR3 sequence (DNA): TGTGCCAGCAGTCAGGGACTTTCCTCCTACGAGCAGTACTTC. Its protein product is CASSQGLSSYEQYF.

The V call is TRBV25-1, the J call TRBJ1-4, with unresolved D. CDR3 size: 15 residues. V lost 3 bases, J lost 5 bases, and 13 bases lay in between. Looked up from germline, CDR1 is MGHDK and CDR2 is SYGVNS. Here the CDR3 DNA reads TGTGCCAGCAGTGAGCCCCTCCGATCGAATGAAAAACTGTTTTTT. Translating gives CASSEPLRSNEKLFF.

V usage is TRBV6-6 and J usage is TRBJ2-5; D uncertain. V gave up 6 bases and J gave up 4 bases, with 12 bases separating them. CDR3 length equals 13 residues. Germline V lookup: CDR1 MNHNY, CDR2 SVGAGI (reference sequence). The CDR3 bases are TGTGCCAGCAGGCGCAGTTTAGGAGAGACCCAGTACTTC. Translation gives CASRRSLGETQYF.

This chain joins TRBV20-1 and TRBJ1-5; D gene unclear. V lost 3 bases to trimming and J lost 0 bases, with 9 bases between them. The length of the CDR3 is 14 residues. CDR1 DFQATT and CDR2 SNEGSKA come from the germline V gene (reference sequence). CDR3: CSASPGYSNQPQHF. Here the CDR3 DNA reads TGCAGTGCTAGTCCCGGGTATAGCAATCAGCCCCAGCATTTT.

The CDR3 reads CASSLVSQIQETQYF. In DNA form, the CDR3 reads TGTGCCAGCAGCTTAGTCTCCCAGATACAAGAGACCCAGTACTTC. The rearrangement links TRBV7-9 to TRBJ2-5; D gene unclear. Between the trimmed V and J ends, which lost 1 base and 2 bases, there was a span of 11 bases. CDR1 is SEHNR, CDR2 FQNEAQ, per germline (reference sequence). The CDR3 is 15 residues long.

For this clonotype: A much larger clone differs by one base, so this may be a read error. The chain uses TRBV7-2 and TRBJ2-5; perhaps TRBD2 as D (5 bases). Near its end, the DNA agrees better with TRBJ2-7, so the J call may be wrong. The CDR3 is 14 amino acids. Per germline, CDR1 SGHTA and CDR2 FQGNSA. The CDR3 spells CAGSPRTSYYEQYF. CDR3 sequence (DNA): TGTGCCGGCAGCCCCCGGACTTCTTACTACGAGCAGTACTTC.

This clonotype was found a few times. The genes are TRBV20-1 and TRBJ1-1; the D gene is possibly TRBD1 (5 bases). CDR3 length: 14 amino acids. Germline-derived CDR1 and CDR2 are DFQATT and SNEGSKA (reference sequence). Between the trimmed V and J ends, which lost 0 bases and 6 bases, there was a span of 14 bases. CDR3 sequence (DNA): TGCAGTGCTAGAGATCGGTTTGAGGGGTCTGAAGCTTTCTTT. Its translation is CSARDRFEGSEAFF.

This chain joins TRBV20-1 and TRBJ2-7, with TRBD2 matching 8 bases. The trim removed 1 base at V and 10 bases at J, leaving 9 bases unmatched. The CDR3 consists of 13 residues. Germline V lookup: CDR1 DFQATT, CDR2 SNEGSKA (reference sequence). CDR3 sequence: CSARGRSGSEQYF. In nucleotides, the CDR3 is TGCAGTGCTAGAGGCCGCAGCGGGAGTGAACAGTACTTC.

V and J are TRBV4-3 and TRBJ2-5; 10 bases are shared with TRBD2. The end of the DNA aligns better with TRBJ2-7, so the J call may be wrong. This CDR3 is built from 15 residues. In germline, CDR1 is LGHNA, CDR2 YSLEER. CDR3 region: CASSQGASGSSEQYF. In DNA, the CDR3 is TGCGCCAGCAGCCAGGGAGCTAGCGGGAGTTCCGAGCAGTACTTC.

The chain couples TRBV25-1 to TRBJ1-2, with TRBD1 as a possible D gene (6 bases). V lost 7 bases, J lost 1 base, and 19 bases lay in between. The CDR3 extends over 16 amino acids. Germline V CDR1 and CDR2: MGHDK, SYGVNS. Written as DNA, the CDR3 is TGTGCCAGCAAACAGTCGGGGACAAAGAGTAACTATGGCTACACCTTC. Translated, it gives CASKQSGTKSNYGYTF.

In regard to this clonotype: Sequence at one end of the junction differs from germline and may be a read error. The gene calls are TRBV7-2 and TRBJ1-3; D ambiguous. CDR1 and CDR2 from the germline V gene are SGHTA and FQGNSA. CDR3 length equals 17 residues. The CDR3 is CASGLVYFPYSGNTIYF. In DNA, the CDR3 is TGTGCCAGCGGCTTAGTTTACTTCCCCTACTCTGGAAACACCATATATTTT.

The rearrangement uses TRBV9 and TRBJ1-6; perhaps TRBD1 as D (6 bases). This CDR3 spans 16 amino acids. The V and J ends lost 4 bases and 7 bases respectively, with 18 bases between them. CDR1 is SGDLS and CDR2 is YYNGEE in the germline V gene. CDR3 protein: CASSPRGAGVNSPLHF. The CDR3 coding sequence is TGTGCCAGCAGCCCCCGTGGGGCAGGGGTCAATTCACCCCTCCACTTT.

This clonotype occurred a few times. V and J are TRBV29-1 and TRBJ2-7; perhaps D is TRBD1 or TRBD2 (6 bases each). V lost 5 bases and J lost 1, with 12 bases in between. Germline V CDR1 and CDR2: SQVTM, ANQGSEA. The CDR3 contains 13 residues. The CDR3 coding sequence is TGCAGCGTTAAGGGGGGCGAGTCCTACGAGCAGTACTTC. This gives the protein CSVKGGESYEQYF.

This clonotype came up a few times. The chain uses TRBV5-5 and TRBJ2-6; 14 bases align to TRBD2. With V trimmed by 0 bases and J by 2 bases, 1 base remained unmatched. CDR1 SGHKS and CDR2 YYEKEE come from the germline V gene (reference sequence). The length of the CDR3 is 18 residues. CDR3 loop: CASSLAGLAGAGANVLTF. In nucleotides, the CDR3 is TGTGCCAGCAGCTTGGCGGGACTAGCGGGAGCTGGGGCCAACGTCCTGACTTTC.

The rearrangement links TRBV6-5 to TRBJ2-7; possibly TRBD2 for D (6 bases). V dropped 6 bases and J dropped 7 bases, with 13 bases sitting between them. Germline V gene data show CDR1 as MNHEY and CDR2 as SVGAGI. The CDR3 runs 12 residues. The CDR3 DNA sequence: TGTGCCAGCAGCGGGTCGGGGAGGGAGCAGTACTTC. It translates to CASSGSGREQYF.

The rearrangement links TRBV4-1 to TRBJ2-1; D gene ambiguous. The V gene lost 3 bases and the J gene lost 7 bases, with 16 bases spanning the gap. Germline V gene data show CDR1 as MGHRA and CDR2 as YSYEKL. This CDR3 has 15 amino acids. The CDR3 region has the DNA TGCGCCAGCAGCCAGCCCACCGCGGTCACAAATGAGCAGTTCTTC. It encodes CASSQPTAVTNEQFF.

The chain has TRBV29-1 and TRBJ2-7; no definite D call. The length of the CDR3 is 17 residues. The germline V and J ends were trimmed by 0 bases and 0 bases, with 18 bases remaining between them. Germline loops: CDR1 SQVTM, CDR2 ANQGSEA. The CDR3 DNA sequence: TGCAGCGTTGAAGATCTCGGCGGTGACGGAATCTCCTACGAGCAGTACTTC. Its protein is CSVEDLGGDGISYEQYF.

This clonotype was seen a single time. The V and J genes are TRBV6-2 or TRBV6-3 and TRBJ2-5, with no clear D. Judging by the DNA end, TRBJ2-1 fits better; the J call may be wrong. CDR3 length: 13 amino acids. Germline V lookup: CDR1 MNHEY, CDR2 SVGEGT. The CDR3 spells CASSYLGHNEQFF. The DNA of the CDR3 is TGTGCCAGCAGTTATCTAGGCCACAATGAGCAGTTCTTC.

This clonotype has a handful of counts. The chain has TRBV4-3 and TRBJ1-4; no clear D. The germline V gene has CDR1 LGHNA and CDR2 YSLEER. CDR3 length: 13 residues. V lost 4 bases and J 6 bases, leaving 9 bases between the germline ends. The CDR3 DNA follows: TGCGCCAGCAGCCGTAGGGTTGATGAAAAACTGTTTTTT. Translating gives CASSRRVDEKLFF.

This chain joins TRBV29-1 and TRBJ2-3; 8 nucleotides agree with TRBD2. The CDR3 covers 14 residues. Germline loops: CDR1 SQVTM, CDR2 ANQGSEA. Germline trimming cut 3 bases from V and 3 bases from J; bases unmatched to any gene: 5. The CDR3 region has the DNA TGCAGCGTTGATTCAAAGCGGGAGACAGATACGCAGTATTTT. This encodes CSVDSKRETDTQYF.

The chain employs TRBV19 and TRBJ2-3; the D gene is possibly TRBD1 (5 bases). CDR3 size: 16 residues. The germline V gene has CDR1 LNHDA and CDR2 SQIVND (reference sequence). V was cut by 5 bases and J by 0 bases, with 15 bases left in between. The CDR3 nucleotides read TGTGCCAGTAGTCGATGGGGCAGTCCTAGCACAGATACGCAGTATTTT. Translating it yields CASSRWGSPSTDTQYF.